The clone carrying this TCR beta chain appeared a single time. The data are from a study of control samples from healthy donors and cancer patients. There are 13 residues in the CDR3. Germline trimming cut 8 bases from V and 7 bases from J; bases unmatched to any gene: 8. From germline, CDR1 is SNHLY and CDR2 FYNNEI. TCRdb's copy holds only in-frame clones and misses some; the assay was immunoSEQ multiplex PCR. This sample has over 110,000 clones; around 85% occur once, and the top ten carry around 8.2%. The rearrangement uses TRBV2 and TRBJ2-1; 7 bases fit TRBD1. The sequence was collected from a woman aged 30 to 39 in good health. Sequencing was performed on blood. CDR3 protein: CASGVNRGNEQFF. The CDR3 nucleotides read TGTGCCAGCGGGGTAAACAGGGGTAATGAGCAGTTCTTC.